Below are 25 T cell receptor beta chains sequenced from a single sample in a study of blood T cell repertoires in COVID-19. Data came from immunoSEQ multiplex PCR; TCRdb stores just in-frame clones and leaves some out. The data show tens of thousands of clones, around 91% seen once. The source material was peripheral blood. The receptors stem from a woman aged 55-75 years with COVID-19, enrolled during active disease.

The genes are TRBV2 and TRBJ2-4; 7 positions agree with TRBD1. The CDR3 loop spans 15 amino acids. V lost 4 bases, J lost 3 bases, and 6 bases stayed unmatched. The V gene's germline CDR1 is SNHLY and CDR2 FYNNEI. CDR3 bases: TGTGCCAGCAGTGCTAGGGGGCTTGGCAAAAACATTCAGTACTTC. Translated, it gives CASSARGLGKNIQYF. The full variable domain, with the rest looked up from reference TRBV2 and TRBJ2-4, is EPEVTQTPSHQVTQMGQEVILRCVPISNHLYFYWYRQILGQKVEFLVSFYNNEISEKSEIFDDQFSVERPDGSNFTLKIRSTKLEDSAMYFCASSARGLGKNIQYFGAGTRLSVL.

The chain joins TRBV9 to TRBJ2-1; 10 positions agree with TRBD2. CDR3 length equals 15 residues. Germline assignment: CDR1 SGDLS and CDR2 YYNGEE. Trimming removed 2 bases from V and 3 bases from J; junction bases left unmatched: 2. The CDR3 protein is CASSVTSGNYNEQFF. The CDR3 DNA is TGTGCCAGCAGCGTCACTAGCGGGAACTACAATGAGCAGTTCTTC.

V is TRBV27 and J is TRBJ1-6, with D maybe TRBD1 (6 bases). The V end lost 5 bases, the J end lost 6 bases, and 8 bases lay between the germline ends. CDR1 is MNHEY, CDR2 SMNVEV, per germline (reference sequence). The CDR3 contains 13 residues. CDR3 in DNA: TGTGCCAGCAGTCTACAGGGTAATTCACCCCTCCACTTT. It translates to CASSLQGNSPLHF.

This clone was found a few times. The chain couples TRBV5-1 to TRBJ2-7, with TRBD2 matching 9 bases. This CDR3 is 17 amino acids long. V lost 0 bases and J lost 4; bases outside the gene matches: 11. Looked up from germline, CDR1 is SGHRS and CDR2 is YFSETQ. The CDR3 nucleotides read TGCGCCAGCAGCTTGGAGGCTAGCGGGAATCGAGGGTACGAGCAGTACTTC. This codes for CASSLEASGNRGYEQYF.

The gene calls are TRBV9 and TRBJ1-4; 7 nucleotides agree with TRBD1. The CDR3 extends over 15 amino acids. Germline CDR1 SGDLS, CDR2 YYNGEE. J lost 3 bases, V lost 4 bases, and 6 bases had no gene match. CDR3 bases: TGTGCCAGCAGCTCCAACAGGGGCCCTAATGAAAAACTGTTTTTT. Its protein is CASSSNRGPNEKLFF.

The chain carries TRBV7-2 and TRBJ2-5; D remains unclear. CDR1 and CDR2 (germline): SGHTA, FQGNSA. V lost 5 bases and J lost 3, with 4 bases in between. CDR3 length: 11 residues. The CDR3 region has the DNA TGTGCCAGCAGCCCCAAAGAGACCCAGTACTTC. This encodes CASSPKETQYF.

This chain's CDR3 is CASSVSGGGPGKEQFF. The CDR3 nucleotides read TGTGCCAGCAGCGTATCGGGTGGAGGGCCTGGAAAAGAGCAGTTCTTC. The V call is TRBV9, the J call TRBJ2-1, with D maybe TRBD2 (6 bases). V lost 1 base and J 10 bases, leaving 21 bases between the germline ends. Germline CDR1 and CDR2: SGDLS and YYNGEE. The CDR3 has 16 residues. Looking up the rest from reference TRBV9 and TRBJ2-1 gives the full variable domain: DSGVTQTPKHLITATGQRVTLRCSPRSGDLSVYWYQQSLDQGLQFLIQYYNGEERAKGNILERFSAQQFPDLHSELNLSSLELGDSALYFCASSVSGGGPGKEQFFGPGTRLTVL.

The CDR3 loop is CASSRDRSGYEQYF. The CDR3 DNA reads as TGTGCCAGCAGCAGGGACAGGTCAGGCTACGAGCAGTACTTC. The V call is TRBV6-5, the J call TRBJ2-7; 8 bases line up with TRBD1. CDR3 length equals 14 residues. After removal of 6 bases from V and 3 bases from J, the junction contained 7 bases not matched to a gene. The V gene's germline CDR1 is MNHEY and CDR2 SVGAGI.

The chain employs TRBV20-1 and TRBJ1-1, with 7 positions matching TRBD1. Per germline, CDR1 DFQATT and CDR2 SNEGSKA (reference sequence). This CDR3 spans 11 amino acids. CDR3 region: CSGTDHTEAFF. The CDR3 DNA is TGCAGCGGGACAGACCACACTGAAGCTTTCTTT.

The CDR3 nucleotides are TGTGCCAGCGGAGGGGGCAAGGGGCCCAACTATGGCTACACCTTC. Translation gives CASGGGKGPNYGYTF. This chain joins TRBV3-1 (or the pseudogene TRBV3-2) and TRBJ1-2, with 7 bases matching TRBD1. With V trimmed by 8 bases and J by 2 bases, 11 bases remained unmatched. The germline V gene has CDR1 LGHDT and CDR2 YNNKEL (reference sequence). This CDR3 contains 15 residues.

The chain couples TRBV5-1 to TRBJ2-1; D gene uncertain. Germline loops: CDR1 SGHRS, CDR2 YFSETQ. The CDR3 consists of 16 residues. The germline V and J ends were trimmed by 0 bases and 2 bases, with 12 bases remaining between them. The CDR3 is CASSLVAVGAYNEQFF. CDR3 nucleotides: TGCGCCAGCAGCTTGGTGGCAGTTGGTGCCTACAATGAGCAGTTCTTC.

The rearrangement links TRBV19 to TRBJ1-2; TRBD1 might be the D (5 bases). The germline V gene encodes CDR1 LNHDA and CDR2 SQIVND (reference sequence). The V and J ends lost 3 bases and 4 bases respectively, with 9 bases between them. The CDR3 runs to 13 residues. The CDR3 region has the DNA TGTGCCAGTAGTATTACAGGCTTCTATGGCTACACCTTC. Protein product: CASSITGFYGYTF.

In regard to this clone: This same CDR3 is encoded by further DNA sequences in the sample. The chain uses TRBV5-4 and TRBJ2-1, with 9 bases matching TRBD2. The CDR3 runs to 15 residues. V gave up 0 bases and J gave up 6 bases; unmatched junction bases: 4. The germline V gene has CDR1 SGHNT and CDR2 YYREEE (reference sequence). The DNA of the CDR3 is TGTGCCAGCAGCTTGGGCGGACTAGCGTTCAATGAGCAGTTCTTC. It translates to CASSLGGLAFNEQFF.

The V and J genes are TRBV24-1 and TRBJ1-2, with D unclear. Germline CDR1 is KGHDR and CDR2 is SFDVKD. This CDR3 contains 14 residues. Trimming removed 3 bases at V and 7 bases at J, with 14 bases between. The CDR3 loop reads CATSDPPEGSGYTF. The CDR3 nucleotides are TGTGCCACCAGTGATCCCCCTGAGGGAAGTGGCTACACCTTC.

The rearrangement links TRBV11-3 to TRBJ2-1; 7 bases are a match to TRBD2. Per the germline V gene, CDR1 is SGHNT and CDR2 is YENEEA. V trimming: 2 bases; J trimming: 10 bases; junction bases outside the gene matches: 11. The CDR3 consists of 15 residues. CDR3 sequence: CASSLRAGEAGEQFF. The CDR3 DNA reads TGTGCCAGCAGCTTACGGGCGGGAGAGGCTGGGGAGCAGTTCTTC.

The rearrangement links TRBV7-6 to TRBJ2-7, with TRBD2 as a possible D gene (5 bases). The CDR3 spans 12 residues. Trimming took 0 bases from V and 6 from J, leaving 6 bases between them. CDR1 and CDR2 (germline): SGHVS, FNYEAQ. CDR3 coding DNA: TGTGCCAGCAGCTTAGCACGGGGCGAGCAGTACTTC. It translates to CASSLARGEQYF.

This rearrangement joins TRBV21-1 to TRBJ2-3; TRBD2 is taken as the D call from the table, unchecked against the DNA. TRBV21-1 has pseudogene status. The CDR3 is 15 residues long. The DNA of the CDR3 is TGTGCCAGCGGGACTATAGCGGGAGGGACAGATACGCAGTATTTT. It translates to CASGTIAGGTDTQYF.

This chain connects TRBV5-1 to TRBJ1-1, with D possibly TRBD1 on 5 matching bases. Trimming stripped 1 base from V and 6 bases from J, with 10 bases between. This CDR3 is 13 amino acids long. From germline, CDR1 is SGHRS and CDR2 YFSETQ. The CDR3 spells CASSLIGGAEAFF. The CDR3 DNA is TGCGCCAGCAGCTTGATCGGAGGGGCTGAAGCTTTCTTT.

The chain has TRBV24-1 and TRBJ1-5, with D possibly matching TRBD1 (6 bases). The V and J ends lost 4 bases and 4 bases respectively, with 10 bases between them. CDR1 is KGHDR and CDR2 is SFDVKD in the germline V gene. This CDR3 region has 14 residues. CDR3 loop: CATSDPGQNQPQHF. The CDR3 DNA reads as TGTGCCACCAGTGACCCCGGACAGAATCAGCCCCAGCATTTT.

This sequence joins TRBV4-2 and TRBJ2-5; 11 nucleotides agree with TRBD2. Trimming cost V 0 bases and J 7 bases; bases outside gene matches: 19. The CDR3 totals 20 residues. Per the germline V gene, CDR1 is LGHNA and CDR2 is YNFKEQ. Here the CDR3 reads CASSQEAKGAGLAVDGTQYF. As DNA, the CDR3 is TGTGCCAGCAGCCAAGAAGCCAAGGGGGCGGGACTAGCGGTAGATGGGACCCAGTACTTC.

The CDR3 loop is CASSLGGDNQPQHF. CDR3 sequence (DNA): TGTGCCAGCAGTCTAGGAGGCGATAATCAGCCCCAGCATTTT. The V call is TRBV7-2, the J call TRBJ1-5; D is ambiguous. The CDR3 runs to 14 residues. Germline CDR1 reads SGHTA; CDR2 reads FQGNSA. V was cut by 6 bases and J by 4 bases, with 13 bases left in between.

V usage is TRBV6-6 and J usage is TRBJ2-7, with D unresolved. The length of the CDR3 is 14 residues. Germline CDR1 is MNHNY and CDR2 is SVGAGI (reference sequence). V lost 2 bases, J lost 5 bases, and 13 bases lay in between. CDR3: CASSYASVRNEQYF. As DNA, the CDR3 is TGTGCCAGCAGTTACGCATCTGTTAGAAACGAGCAGTACTTC.

The rearrangement joins TRBV19 to TRBJ1-1; D gene unclear. The CDR3 covers 14 residues. With 5 bases removed from V and 5 bases from J, the gap between germline ends came to 15 bases. Germline V CDR1 and CDR2: LNHDA, SQIVND (reference sequence). The CDR3 coding sequence is TGTGCCAGTAGTGCCGGGGTCGGGGTAACTGAAGCTTTCTTT. It encodes CASSAGVGVTEAFF.

The V and J genes are TRBV27 and TRBJ1-5; D is perhaps TRBD1 (6 bases). V was cut by 5 bases and J by 1 base, with 12 bases left in between. The CDR3 totals 15 residues. Per the germline V gene, CDR1 is MNHEY and CDR2 is SMNVEV (reference sequence). CDR3 region: CASSRGSGSNQPQHF. In nucleotides, the CDR3 is TGTGCCAGCAGTAGGGGGTCGGGGAGCAATCAGCCCCAGCATTTT.

This clone appeared once. The rearrangement joins TRBV9 to TRBJ1-4, with no clear D. Between the trimmed V and J ends, which lost 4 bases and 4 bases, there was a span of 8 bases. The CDR3 consists of 13 residues. Germline loops: CDR1 SGDLS, CDR2 YYNGEE. The CDR3 coding sequence is TGTGCCAGCAGCCCGTACAGTAATGAAAAACTGTTTTTT. Protein product: CASSPYSNEKLFF.